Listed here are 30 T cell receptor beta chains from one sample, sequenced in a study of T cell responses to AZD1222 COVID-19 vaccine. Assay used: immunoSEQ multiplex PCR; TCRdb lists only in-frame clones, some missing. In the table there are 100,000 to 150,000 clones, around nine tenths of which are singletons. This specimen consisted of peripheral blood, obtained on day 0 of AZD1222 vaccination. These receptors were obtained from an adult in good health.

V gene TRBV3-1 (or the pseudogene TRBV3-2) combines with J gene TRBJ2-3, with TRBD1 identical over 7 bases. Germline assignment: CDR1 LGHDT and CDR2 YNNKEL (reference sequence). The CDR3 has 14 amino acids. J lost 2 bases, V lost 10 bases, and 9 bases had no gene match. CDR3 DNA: TGTGCCACCCGCAGGGGGACAAACACAGATACGCAGTATTTT. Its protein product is CATRRGTNTDTQYF.

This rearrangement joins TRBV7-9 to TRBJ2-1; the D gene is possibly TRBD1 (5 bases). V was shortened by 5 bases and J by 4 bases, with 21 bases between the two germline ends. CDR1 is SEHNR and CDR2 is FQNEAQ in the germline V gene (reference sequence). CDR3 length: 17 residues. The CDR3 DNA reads TGTGCCAGCAGCCCACGTGGGGCCTCACTCTTATACAATGAGCAGTTCTTC. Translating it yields CASSPRGASLLYNEQFF.

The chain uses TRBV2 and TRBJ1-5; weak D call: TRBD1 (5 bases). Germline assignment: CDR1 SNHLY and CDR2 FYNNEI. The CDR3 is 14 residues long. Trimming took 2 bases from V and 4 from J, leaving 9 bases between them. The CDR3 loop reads CASSELGGNQPQHF. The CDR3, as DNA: TGTGCCAGCAGTGAATTGGGGGGGAATCAGCCCCAGCATTTT.

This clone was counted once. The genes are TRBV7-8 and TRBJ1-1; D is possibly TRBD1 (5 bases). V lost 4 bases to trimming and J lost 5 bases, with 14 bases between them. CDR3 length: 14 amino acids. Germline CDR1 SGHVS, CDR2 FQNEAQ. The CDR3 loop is CASSSTPGGTEAFF. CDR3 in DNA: TGTGCCAGCAGCTCAACCCCCGGGGGAACTGAAGCTTTCTTT.

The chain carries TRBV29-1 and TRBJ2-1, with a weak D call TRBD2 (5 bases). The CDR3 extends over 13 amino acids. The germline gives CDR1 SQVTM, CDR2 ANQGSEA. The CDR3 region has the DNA TGCAGTCTGACCGGGGTGACGGCGAATGAGCAGTTCTTC. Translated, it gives CSLTGVTANEQFF.

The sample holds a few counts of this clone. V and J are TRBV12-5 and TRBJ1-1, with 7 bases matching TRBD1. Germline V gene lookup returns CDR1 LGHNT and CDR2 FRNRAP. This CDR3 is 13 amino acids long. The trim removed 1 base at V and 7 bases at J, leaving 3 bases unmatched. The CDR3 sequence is CASGLEGAVEAFF. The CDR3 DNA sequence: TGTGCTAGTGGTTTGGAGGGGGCGGTTGAAGCTTTCTTT.

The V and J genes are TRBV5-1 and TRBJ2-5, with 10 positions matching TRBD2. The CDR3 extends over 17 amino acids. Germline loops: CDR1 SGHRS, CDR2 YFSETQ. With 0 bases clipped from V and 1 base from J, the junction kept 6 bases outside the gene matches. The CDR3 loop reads CASSLGILAGSQETQYF. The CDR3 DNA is TGCGCCAGCAGCTTGGGAATACTAGCGGGATCCCAAGAGACCCAGTACTTC.

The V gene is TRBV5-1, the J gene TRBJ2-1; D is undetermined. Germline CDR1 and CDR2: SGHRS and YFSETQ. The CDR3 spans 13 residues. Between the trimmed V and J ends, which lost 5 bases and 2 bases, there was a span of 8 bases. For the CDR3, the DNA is TGCGCCAGCAGAGCCGACACCTACAATGAGCAGTTCTTC. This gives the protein CASRADTYNEQFF. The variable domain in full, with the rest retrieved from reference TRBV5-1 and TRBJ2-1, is KAGVTQTPRYLIKTRGQQVTLSCSPISGHRSVSWYQQTPGQGLQFLFEYFSETQRNKGNFPGRFSGRQFSNSRSEMNVSTLELGDSALYLCASRADTYNEQFFGPGTRLTVL.

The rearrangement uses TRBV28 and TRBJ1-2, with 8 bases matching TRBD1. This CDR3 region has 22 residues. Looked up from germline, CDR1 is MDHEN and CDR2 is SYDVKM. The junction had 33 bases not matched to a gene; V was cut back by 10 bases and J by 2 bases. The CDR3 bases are TGTGCCACCTTAGTTTTAGCTTCTAGAAGCTACCCCGAACAGGGGGTGAACTATGGCTACACCTTC. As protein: CATLVLASRSYPEQGVNYGYTF.

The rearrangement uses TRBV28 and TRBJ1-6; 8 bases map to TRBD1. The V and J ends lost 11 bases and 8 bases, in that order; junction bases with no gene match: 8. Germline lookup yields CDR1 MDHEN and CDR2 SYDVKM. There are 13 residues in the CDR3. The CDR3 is CAGGAGGYSPLHF. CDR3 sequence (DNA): TGTGCCGGAGGGGCAGGGGGCTATTCACCCCTCCACTTT. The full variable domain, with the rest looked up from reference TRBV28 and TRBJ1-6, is DVKVTQSSRYLVKRTGEKVFLECVQDMDHENMFWYRQDPGLGLRLIYFSYDVKMKEKGDIPEGYSVSREKKERFSLILESASTNQTSMYLCAGGAGGYSPLHFGNGTRLTVT.

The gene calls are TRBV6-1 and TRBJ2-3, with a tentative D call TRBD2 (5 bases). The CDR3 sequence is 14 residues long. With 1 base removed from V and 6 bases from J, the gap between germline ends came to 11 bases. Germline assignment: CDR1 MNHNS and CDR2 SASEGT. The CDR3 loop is CASSEVRDWDTQYF. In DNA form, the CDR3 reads TGTGCCAGCAGTGAAGTGAGGGATTGGGATACGCAGTATTTT.

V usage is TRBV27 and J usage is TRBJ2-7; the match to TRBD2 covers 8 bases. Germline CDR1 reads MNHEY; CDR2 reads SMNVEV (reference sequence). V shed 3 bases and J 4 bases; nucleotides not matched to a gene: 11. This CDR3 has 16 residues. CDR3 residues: CASSLSGGAIPYEQYF. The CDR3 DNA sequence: TGTGCCAGCAGTTTGTCGGGGGGGGCTATCCCTTACGAGCAGTACTTC.

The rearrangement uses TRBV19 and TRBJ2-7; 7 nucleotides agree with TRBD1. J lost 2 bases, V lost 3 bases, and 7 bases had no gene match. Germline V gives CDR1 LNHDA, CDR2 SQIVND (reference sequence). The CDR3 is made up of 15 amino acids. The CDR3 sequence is CASSMGDSGAYEQYF. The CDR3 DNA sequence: TGTGCCAGTAGTATGGGGGACAGTGGGGCCTACGAGCAGTACTTC. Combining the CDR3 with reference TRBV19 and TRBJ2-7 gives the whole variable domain DGGITQSPKYLFRKEGQNVTLSCEQNLNHDAMYWYRQDPGQGLRLIYYSQIVNDFQKGDIAEGYSVSREKKESFPLTVTSAQKNPTAFYLCASSMGDSGAYEQYFGPGTRLTVT.

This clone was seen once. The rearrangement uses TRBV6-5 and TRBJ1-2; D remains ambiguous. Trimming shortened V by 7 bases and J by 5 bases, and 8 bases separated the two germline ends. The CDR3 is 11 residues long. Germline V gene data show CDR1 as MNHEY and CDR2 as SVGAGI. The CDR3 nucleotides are TGTGCCAGCAACGACGGATATGGCTACACCTTC. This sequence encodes CASNDGYGYTF.

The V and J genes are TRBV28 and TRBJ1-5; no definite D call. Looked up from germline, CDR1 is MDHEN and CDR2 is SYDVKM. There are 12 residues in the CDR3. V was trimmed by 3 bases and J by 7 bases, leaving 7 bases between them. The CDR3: CASSLASQPQHF. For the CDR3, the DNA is TGTGCCAGCAGTTTGGCCTCACAGCCCCAGCATTTT.

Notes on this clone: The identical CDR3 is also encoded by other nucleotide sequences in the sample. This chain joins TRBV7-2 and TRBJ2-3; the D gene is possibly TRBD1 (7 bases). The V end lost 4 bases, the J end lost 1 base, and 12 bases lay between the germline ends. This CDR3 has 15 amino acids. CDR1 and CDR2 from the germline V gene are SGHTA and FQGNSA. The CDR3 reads CASSSQGGRTDTQYF. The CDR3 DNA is TGTGCCAGCAGCTCTCAGGGGGGTCGCACAGATACGCAGTATTTT. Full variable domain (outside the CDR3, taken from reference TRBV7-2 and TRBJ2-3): GAGVSQSPSNKVTEKGKDVELRCDPISGHTALYWYRQSLGQGLEFLIYFQGNSAPDKSGLPSDRFSAERTGGSVSTLTIQRTQQEDSAVYLCASSSQGGRTDTQYFGPGTRLTVL.

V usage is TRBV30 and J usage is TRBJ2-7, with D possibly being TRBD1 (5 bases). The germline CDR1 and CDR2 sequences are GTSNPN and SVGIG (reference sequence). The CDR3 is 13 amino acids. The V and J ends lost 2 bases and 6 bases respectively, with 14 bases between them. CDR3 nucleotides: TGTGCCTGGAGTCTGGGGCTGGGGATCGAGCAGTACTTC. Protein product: CAWSLGLGIEQYF.

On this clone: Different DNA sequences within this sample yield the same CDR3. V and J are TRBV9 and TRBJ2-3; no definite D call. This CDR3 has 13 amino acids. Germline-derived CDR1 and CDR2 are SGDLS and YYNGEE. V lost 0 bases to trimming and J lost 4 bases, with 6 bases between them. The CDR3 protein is CASSVASPDTQYF. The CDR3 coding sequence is TGTGCCAGCAGCGTAGCTAGTCCAGATACGCAGTATTTT.

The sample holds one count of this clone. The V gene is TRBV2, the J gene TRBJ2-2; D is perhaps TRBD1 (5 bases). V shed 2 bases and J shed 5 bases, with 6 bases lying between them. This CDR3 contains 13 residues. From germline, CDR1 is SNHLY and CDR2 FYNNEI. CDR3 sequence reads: CASSEQGTGELFF. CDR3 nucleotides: TGTGCCAGCAGTGAACAGGGTACCGGGGAGCTGTTTTTT.

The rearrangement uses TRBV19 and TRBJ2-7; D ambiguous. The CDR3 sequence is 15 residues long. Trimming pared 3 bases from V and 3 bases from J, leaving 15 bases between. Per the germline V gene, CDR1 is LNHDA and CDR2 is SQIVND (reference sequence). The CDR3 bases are TGTGCCAGTAGTATCAATCCCTCCTCAAACTACGAGCAGTACTTC. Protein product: CASSINPSSNYEQYF. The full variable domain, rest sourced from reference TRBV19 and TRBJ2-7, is DGGITQSPKYLFRKEGQNVTLSCEQNLNHDAMYWYRQDPGQGLRLIYYSQIVNDFQKGDIAEGYSVSREKKESFPLTVTSAQKNPTAFYLCASSINPSSNYEQYFGPGTRLTVT.

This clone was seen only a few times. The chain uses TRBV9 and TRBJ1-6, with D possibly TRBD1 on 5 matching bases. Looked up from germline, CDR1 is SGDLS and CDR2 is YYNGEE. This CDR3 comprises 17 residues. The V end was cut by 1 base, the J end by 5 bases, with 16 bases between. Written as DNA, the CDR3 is TGTGCCAGCAGCGTATCGCCAGGCGGGGCGGATAATTCACCCCTCCACTTT. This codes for CASSVSPGGADNSPLHF.

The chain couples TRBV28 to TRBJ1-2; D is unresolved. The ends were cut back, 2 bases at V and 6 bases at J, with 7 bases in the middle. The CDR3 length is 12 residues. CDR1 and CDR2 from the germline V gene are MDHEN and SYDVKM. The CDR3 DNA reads TGTGCCAGCAGTTTAACTGGGGATGGCTACACCTTC. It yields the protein CASSLTGDGYTF.

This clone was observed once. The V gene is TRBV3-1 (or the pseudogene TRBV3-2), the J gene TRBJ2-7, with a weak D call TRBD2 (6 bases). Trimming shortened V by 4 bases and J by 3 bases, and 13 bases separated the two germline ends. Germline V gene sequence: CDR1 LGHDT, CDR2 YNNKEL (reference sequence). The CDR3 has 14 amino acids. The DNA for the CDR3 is TGTGCCAGCAGCCTAAATCCCGGGGGCTACGAGCAGTACTTC. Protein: CASSLNPGGYEQYF.

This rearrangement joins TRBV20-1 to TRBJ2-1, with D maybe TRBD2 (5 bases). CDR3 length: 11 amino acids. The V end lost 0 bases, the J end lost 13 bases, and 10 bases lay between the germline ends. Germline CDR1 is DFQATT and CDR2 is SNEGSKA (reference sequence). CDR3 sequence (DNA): TGCAGTGCTAGAGATTTGACTACCCAGTTCTTC. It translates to CSARDLTTQFF.

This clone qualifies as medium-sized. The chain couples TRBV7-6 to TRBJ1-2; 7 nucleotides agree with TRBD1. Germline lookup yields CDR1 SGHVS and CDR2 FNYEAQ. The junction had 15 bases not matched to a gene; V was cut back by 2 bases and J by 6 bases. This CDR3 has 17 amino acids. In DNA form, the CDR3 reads TGTGCCAGCAGCTTAAACCCGACAGGGACGGCAAATGATGGCTACACCTTC. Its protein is CASSLNPTGTANDGYTF.

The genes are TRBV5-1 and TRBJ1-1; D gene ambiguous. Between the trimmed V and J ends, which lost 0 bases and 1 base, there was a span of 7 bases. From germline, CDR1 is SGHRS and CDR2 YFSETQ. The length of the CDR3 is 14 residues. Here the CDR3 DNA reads TGCGCCAGCAGCTTGGCCACAGCGAACACTGAAGCTTTCTTT. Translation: CASSLATANTEAFF.

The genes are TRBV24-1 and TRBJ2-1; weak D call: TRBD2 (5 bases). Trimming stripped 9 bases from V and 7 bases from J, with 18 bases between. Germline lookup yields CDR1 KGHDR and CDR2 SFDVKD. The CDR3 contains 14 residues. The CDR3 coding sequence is TGTGCCACCGGAAACCGGGAAGGGTGGAATGAGCAGTTCTTC. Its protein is CATGNREGWNEQFF.

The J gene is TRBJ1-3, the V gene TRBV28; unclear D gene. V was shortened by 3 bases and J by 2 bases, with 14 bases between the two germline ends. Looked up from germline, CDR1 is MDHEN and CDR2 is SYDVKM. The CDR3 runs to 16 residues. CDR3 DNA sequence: TGTGCCAGCAGTTTCGGTCGTTTAAGGACTGGAAACACCATATATTTT. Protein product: CASSFGRLRTGNTIYF.

The CDR3 spells CASRDGSRGRFREKLFF. CDR3 nucleotide sequence: TGCGCCAGCAGGGACGGTTCCAGGGGGCGATTTCGTGAAAAACTGTTTTTT. The rearrangement uses TRBV4-1 and TRBJ1-4; 8 bases line up with TRBD1. Looked up from germline, CDR1 is MGHRA and CDR2 is YSYEKL. Losses at the gene ends were 6 bases for V and 7 bases for J; bases not matched to a gene: 16. The CDR3 length is 17 residues.

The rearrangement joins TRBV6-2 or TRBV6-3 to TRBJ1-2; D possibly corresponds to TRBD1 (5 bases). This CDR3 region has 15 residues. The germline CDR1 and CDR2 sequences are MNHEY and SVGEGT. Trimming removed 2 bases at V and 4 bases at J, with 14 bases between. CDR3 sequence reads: CASSYIDRGVYGYTF. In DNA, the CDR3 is TGTGCCAGCAGTTACATCGACAGAGGGGTCTATGGCTACACCTTC.